This T cell receptor beta chain is from a study of beta chain features in type 1 diabetes (dated by TCRdb to 2016 to 2019). Broadly, across the study: Patients and healthy donors did not differ in mean age, gender distribution, total cell number or subset yield. The study compared the TCRB repertoires of sorted circulating CD4+ T cell subsets in recently diagnosed type 1 diabetes patients with those in matched healthy donors. A total of about 110 million sorted cells were examined across all samples, and the number of cells per subset was strongly correlated with RNA yield. Whereas all 28 donors provided naive and central memory subsets, regulatory and stem cell-like memory subsets were isolated from just 8 patients and about 8 healthy donors.

From each donor, a single peripheral blood sample of 100 to 150 mL on average was drawn into heparinised tubes. Using a panel that included CD45RO, CCR7, CD25, CD127, CD95 and CD27, naive, central memory, regulatory and stem cell-like memory CD4+ T cells were sorted on a BD FACSAria II. A purity above 95% was achieved for all sorted populations. PBMCs were isolated right away by Lymphoprep density gradient centrifugation and were stained directly, without culture. So that batch effects would be minimized, each experiment stained and sorted samples in pairs, pairing one healthy donor with one patient. Findings and caveats that apply to the study as a whole: Shorter templates might have been favored by PCR, but patient and control samples were amplified and corrected together, so both groups would have been affected equally by any skew. Because small numbers of individuals were included in the HLA sub-analyses, any influence of HLA type on TCRB rearrangement was left unresolved. Because cDNA rather than genomic DNA was sequenced, highly expressing activated cells could have been over-represented, although no difference in activation and CD3 levels was found between groups. Patients with type 1 diabetes made fewer insertions and deleted more nucleotides at VDJ recombination sites, implying thymic rearrangement abnormalities. In all four CD4+ subsets, TCRB CDR3 length was moderately but significantly shorter in type 1 diabetes patients. Naive, central memory and regulatory TCRB repertoires appeared to be more alike among patients than among healthy donors.

As concerns this clone: This clone's antigen is unknown. No much larger clonotype is one base removed from it; base qualities were not supplied.

Ends trimmed: V by 2 bases, J by 2 bases; bases unmatched to a gene: 2. The CDR3 starts with the cysteine, ends with the phenylalanine, and has 14 residues. The only DNA kept is the CDR3, 42 bases in frame from the first base. CDR1 and CDR2, per the germline V gene, are ENHRY and SYGVKD. The entire amount of isolated RNA was reverse transcribed using the High Capacity cDNA Reverse Transcription Kit, so the sequenced TCRB transcripts were expressed ones. Naive, central memory and regulatory T cell samples underwent deep immunoSEQ sequencing, averaging around 3.9 million total reads per sample. Sorted cells were lysed in RLT buffer, and RNA was extracted using DNase-treated RNeasy Micro or Mini kits according to cell number. To prevent cross-contamination, each cell subset was processed individually, whereas patient and healthy donor samples were processed jointly. TCRB sequences were amplified from cDNA with the immunoSEQ multiplex PCR, producing 87-bp fragments spanning the CDR3 region. The amplicons were sequenced using the Illumina HiSeq platform. In the source study's methods: Synthetic template baselines were used to correct PCR bias computationally, reads within Hamming distance 2 were collapsed, and singletons that could not be merged were discarded. Reads were aligned against IMGT so that V, D and J genes, CDR3 length and insertions or deletions at six rearrangement sites could be assigned. Within each subset, clonotype counts were normalized to the number of sorted cells before true diversity and Gini coefficients were calculated with the tcR R package. The overlap coefficient, calculated on TCRB nucleotide sequences, was used to quantify repertoire sharing. Here the immuneACCESS table is served through TCRdb, limited to in-frame sequences with V and J called. Missing clones are a known gap in these copies; in checked studies unresolved V genes cover under half, and the rest lacks a known reason. V and J calls and clone size are copied from that table; D and trimming were computed from the DNA. This sample is represented by some 150,000 clones; about 44% of them were singletons. The top ten hold 0.42% of the sample.

The source of this sequence is a man aged 18-30 years in good health. The specimen sequenced was Tregs from blood. Sample cell subset or site, as interpreted from the label and publication: regulatory CD4+ T cells. The V and J segments used are TRBV10-3 and TRBJ1-2; 7 central nucleotides agree with TRBD1. The CDR3 region reads CAISEGTDNYGYTF. The DNA reads TGTGCCATCAGTGAGGGGACAGACAACTATGGCTACACCTTC.